The clone carrying this T cell receptor (beta chain) has a count of ten or more. As yet, its antigen is unknown. This entry is derived from a study of human T cells and chemical hapten exposure. Whole-study context: Largely, small differences in pooled library volume made per-sample TCR yields vary. Findings and limits, study-wide: Positively correlated with patch test score were the counts of PT1 expanded TCRs. TCRs exceeding a frequency of 1 in 1000 stayed unchanged under DPC sensitization.

As for time point: pre-sensitization, week 0. As to treatment: therapeutic diphenylcyclopropenone sensitization with weekly scalp DPC. Ahead of each patch test application, blood was drawn. The germline CDR1 and CDR2 sequences are SQVTM and ANQGSEA. J gave up 4 bases and V 6 bases, and 7 bases lay outside the gene matches. The CDR3 is made up of 14 amino acids. TCRdb processed the RACE reads anew with MiXCR; each CDR3 protein has one entry. The sample includes 280,000 or so distinct CDR3 sequences, over 7.5% seen only once; the top ten take 1.2%. The sequence derives from a man between 18 and 29 years old with alopecia areata. Some clones in this sample may be carry-over from other donors' samples. The sequencing used whole blood, collected in connection with sensitization to the hapten diphenylcyclopropenone (DPC). The rearrangement links TRBV29-1 to TRBJ2-7, with TRBD1 matching over 12 bases. The chain's CDR3 is CSVAGTGGEYEQYF. CDR3 coding DNA: TGCAGCGTAGCCGGGACAGGGGGCGAGTACGAGCAGTACTTC.